Listed below are T cell receptor beta chains from one sample, sequenced in a study of response to subunit inactivated influenza vaccine. In TCRdb, the RT-PCR reads were re-called with MiXCR into one record per CDR3 protein. The data show about 700,000 distinct CDR3 sequences, approximately 13% seen once. The source was PBMCs from blood, collected around 14 days before vaccination. The receptor source for this set is a man aged 50 or older who received an inactivated influenza vaccine. Both conserved end residues are part of each CDR3. The order of the fields is clone size, J gene, V gene, D gene, CDR3 protein, CDR3 DNA. D genes are given only for firm matches. For some rows the clone size is stated as once, few or many, or as a class when expanded; others skip it.

>many|TRBJ2-3|TRBV5-1|TRBD1
CASSSGQGTDTQYF
TGTGCCAGCAGCTCAGGACAGGGCACAGATACGCAGTATTTT
>NA|TRBJ1-1|TRBV20-1|TRBD1
CSARAPTGGTEAFF
TGCAGTGCTAGAGCCCCTACAGGGGGCACTGAAGCTTTCTTT
>NA|TRBJ1-2|TRBV29-1|NA
CSVEDRRFYGYTF
TGCAGCGTTGAAGATCGACGGTTCTATGGCTACACCTTC
>NA|TRBJ2-2|TRBV7-2|TRBD2
CASSLGWSGRAVGELFF
TGTGCCAGCAGCTTAGGCTGGAGCGGGAGGGCCGTCGGGGAGCTGTTTTTT
>NA|TRBJ2-5|TRBV20-1|TRBD1
CSARATGQGVETQYF
TGCAGTGCTAGAGCAACAGGCCAGGGGGTCGAGACCCAGTACTTC
>few|TRBJ2-7|TRBV20-1|NA
CSARHIRDPITYEQYF
TGCAGTGCCAGACATATCCGGGACCCAATAACCTACGAGCAGTACTTC
>NA|TRBJ2-7|TRBV10-2|NA
CASGVSRGGLRYEQYF
TGCGCCAGCGGTGTCAGTCGTGGAGGCCTTCGCTACGAGCAGTACTTC
>few|TRBJ1-3|TRBV10-3|NA
CAIRPFEGNTIYF
TGTGCCATCCGACCCTTTGAGGGAAACACCATATATTTT
>NA|TRBJ2-2|TRBV7-2|NA
CASSLVMGSSGELFF
TGTGCCAGCAGCTTAGTTATGGGGAGCTCCGGGGAGCTGTTTTTT
>few|TRBJ2-7|TRBV5-1|TRBD1
CASSTGTETYEQYF
TGCGCCAGCAGCACCGGGACAGAGACCTACGAGCAGTACTTC
>few|TRBJ2-2|TRBV24-1|NA
CATSDPTGNTGELFF
TGTGCCACCAGTGATCCGACGGGAAACACCGGGGAGCTGTTTTTT
>few|TRBJ2-1|TRBV7-2|NA
CASSLQGRVNNEQFF
TGTGCCAGCAGCTTACAGGGACGGGTTAACAATGAGCAGTTCTTC
>NA|TRBJ2-3|TRBV7-2|NA
CASSRRDFHTDTQYF
TGTGCCAGCAGCCGAAGGGACTTCCACACAGATACGCAGTATTTT
>NA|TRBJ2-5|TRBV6-5|NA
CASSHNLGQETQYF
TGTGCCAGCAGTCACAACCTGGGGCAAGAGACCCAGTACTTC
>few|TRBJ1-3|TRBV6-5|NA
CASSYDPRFPGNTIYF
TGTGCCAGCAGTTACGACCCGAGGTTCCCTGGAAACACCATATATTTT
>NA|TRBJ2-2|TRBV9|NA
CASSVSGYGELFF
TGTGCCAGCAGCGTTTCCGGGTACGGGGAGCTGTTTTTT
>few|TRBJ1-5|TRBV6-1|TRBD1
CASEGQGGNQPQHF
TGTGCCAGTGAGGGACAGGGTGGTAATCAGCCCCAGCATTTT
>NA|TRBJ1-2|TRBV28|NA
CATRQRYGYTF
TGTGCCACAAGACAGCGCTATGGCTACACCTTC
>NA|TRBJ1-2|TRBV29-1|NA
CSSRGSYGYTF
TGCAGTTCGAGGGGTAGTTATGGCTACACCTTC
>few|TRBJ1-2|TRBV7-9|NA
CASPCRGPLYGYTF
TGTGCCAGTCCGTGTCGGGGGCCTCTTTATGGCTACACCTTC
>few|TRBJ2-1|TRBV20-1|NA
CSAMTAYNEQFF
TGCAGTGCTATGACAGCTTACAATGAGCAGTTCTTC
>NA|TRBJ1-4|TRBV27|NA
CASRTWLRGEEKLFF
TGTGCCAGCAGAACTTGGCTAAGAGGGGAAGAAAAACTGTTTTTT
>few|TRBJ2-7|TRBV5-1|NA
CASSLSQDYEQYF
TGCGCCAGCAGCTTGAGTCAGGACTACGAGCAGTACTTC
>NA|TRBJ2-3|TRBV2|NA
CASSEHPPDTQYF
TGTGCCAGCAGTGAACATCCACCAGATACGCAGTATTTT
>few|TRBJ2-6|TRBV7-9|NA
CASSLAGGAGANVLTF
TGTGCCAGCAGCTTAGCAGGAGGGGCTGGGGCCAACGTCCTGACTTTC
>NA|TRBJ2-5|TRBV3-1|NA
CASSQVIGQHAF
TGTGCCAGCAGCCAAGTAATAGGACAGCACGCTTTC